The TCR beta chain under discussion was sequenced for a study of beta chain features in type 1 diabetes. Whole-study results and caveats: Shortening that was moderate but significant affected the TCRB CDR3s of Type 1 diabetes patients in all four CD4+ subsets.

Of note for this clone: What it recognizes is unknown.

Trimming cost V 1 base and J 6 bases; bases outside gene matches: 1. Per germline, CDR1 GTSNPN and CDR2 SVGIG (reference sequence). The CDR3 has 12 residues. The study reverse transcribed the entire isolated RNA, so it sequenced expressed TCRB transcripts. Data came from immunoSEQ multiplex PCR; TCRdb stores just in-frame clones and leaves some out. Here the sample spans around 250,000 clones, around 24% being singletons. The rearrangement links TRBV30 to TRBJ1-2, with 8 positions matching TRBD1. This sequence was found in a woman aged 30 to 39 with type 1 diabetes. Sequencing used naive CD4+ T cells from blood. CDR3 region: CAWSGQGNGYTF. DNA for the CDR3: TGTGCCTGGAGTGGACAGGGGAATGGCTACACCTTC.